The 11 T cell receptor beta chains in this list originate from one sample, sequenced in a study of monozygotic twins with inflammatory bowel disease. TCRdb processed the 5' RACE reads again and assigns one entry to each CDR3 protein, with no DNA. The sample includes over 110,000 distinct CDR3 sequences. Sequenced input: blood. Source of these receptors: a human donor with ulcerative colitis or Crohn's disease, or a healthy co-twin of an affected twin (not recorded which).

This rearrangement joins TRBV2 to TRBJ1-5; TCRdb designates TRBD1, a call that cannot be tested without DNA. The CDR3 loop spans 14 amino acids. Germline CDR1 reads SNHLY; CDR2 reads FYNNEI. The CDR3: CASIPDRNNQPQHF.

The genes are TRBV6-5 and TRBJ2-1; TCRdb picks TRBD1, but there is no DNA to check that call. The CDR3 spans 12 residues. Germline V gene data show CDR1 as MNHEY and CDR2 as SVGAGI. Here the CDR3 reads CASSYKAGDKFF.

V gene TRBV5-8 combines with J gene TRBJ2-1; TCRdb gives TRBD1 as the D gene, but with no DNA this cannot be confirmed. The CDR3 has 14 amino acids. The germline V gene has CDR1 SGHTS and CDR2 YDEGEE. CDR3 sequence reads: CASSGGDRDHEQFF.

CDR3 residues: CASSLTSGISYNEQFF. The V and J genes are TRBV7-3 and TRBJ2-1; without DNA, the TCRdb call of TRBD2 cannot be checked. Germline values: CDR1 SGHTA, CDR2 FQGTGA. The CDR3 covers 16 residues.

V usage is TRBV6-2 or TRBV6-3 and J usage is TRBJ1-3. This CDR3 is 14 amino acids long. The germline gives CDR1 MNHEY, CDR2 SVGEGT. The CDR3 loop is CASTGGGSGNTIYF.

The CDR3 protein is CASSRSGLRNTIYF. This chain links TRBV18 with TRBJ1-3. Germline-derived CDR1 and CDR2 are KGHSH and LQKENI. CDR3 length: 14 amino acids.

The chain has TRBV5-6 and TRBJ2-5; absent DNA, TCRdb's TRBD2 call cannot be checked. The CDR3 is 15 residues long. The germline gives CDR1 SGHDT, CDR2 YYEEEE. CDR3 protein: CASSLPTTHQETQYF.

The gene calls are TRBV2 and TRBJ2-2; TCRdb proposes TRBD1, but this gene call is untestable without DNA. CDR1 and CDR2 from the germline V gene are SNHLY and FYNNEI. CDR3 length equals 14 residues. CDR3 region: CASTQTGDTGELFF.

The chain joins TRBV5-1 to TRBJ1-3; TCRdb's D call of TRBD1 is untestable without DNA. Per the germline V gene, CDR1 is SGHRS and CDR2 is YFSETQ. This CDR3 has 14 amino acids. CDR3 loop: CASSQWDREATIYF.

The V and J genes are TRBV6-2 or TRBV6-3 and TRBJ2-5; TCRdb's D gene call, TRBD1, goes unchecked for lack of DNA. In germline, CDR1 is MNHEY, CDR2 SVGEGT. The CDR3 loop spans 13 amino acids. CDR3: CASSPRWEETQYF.

This chain uses TRBV6-1 with TRBJ2-2; lacking DNA, the TRBD1 call made by TCRdb goes unchecked. CDR1 MNHNS and CDR2 SASEGT come from the germline V gene. The CDR3 is 14 residues long. The chain's CDR3 is CASSLSGGPGELFF.